This is a list of T cell receptor beta chains from one sample in a study of T cell responses to AZD1222 COVID-19 vaccine. Clones were read by immunoSEQ multiplex PCR, and TCRdb kept only the in-frame ones, dropping some. The sample lists 160,000 or so clones; under 95% were seen once. Here the sequenced sample was peripheral blood, taken on day 0 of MenACWY control vaccination. The source of these receptors is an adult in good health. Both conserved end residues are part of each CDR3. Fields, in order: D gene, J gene, clone size, V gene, CDR3 DNA, CDR3 protein. D genes are given only for firm matches. Not every row has a clone size; where given, it reads once, few, many or a size class.

d_call: -; j_call: TRBJ2-3; clone_size: -; v_call: TRBV6-5; cdr3_nt: TGTGCCAGCAGACAAGAAGGGTCTGCAGATACGCAGTATTTT; cdr3_aa: CASRQEGSADTQYF
d_call: TRBD2; j_call: TRBJ2-7; clone_size: -; v_call: TRBV15; cdr3_nt: TGTGCCACCAGCTTTTCGCTCTCCGGGACTAGCGGTACCTACGAGCAGTACTTC; cdr3_aa: CATSFSLSGTSGTYEQYF
d_call: -; j_call: TRBJ2-5; clone_size: -; v_call: TRBV5-1; cdr3_nt: TGCGCCAGCAGCGTTGGAGGAGGGCTCGAGACCCAGTACTTC; cdr3_aa: CASSVGGGLETQYF
d_call: -; j_call: TRBJ1-1; clone_size: -; v_call: TRBV19; cdr3_nt: TGTGCCAGTATCCGGGACCTCAAGACTGAAGCTTTCTTT; cdr3_aa: CASIRDLKTEAFF
d_call: -; j_call: TRBJ1-1; clone_size: -; v_call: TRBV11-2; cdr3_nt: TGTGCCAGCAGCGCGAGACGGACGGTCGACACTGAAGCTTTCTTT; cdr3_aa: CASSARRTVDTEAFF
d_call: TRBD1; j_call: TRBJ1-3; clone_size: once; v_call: TRBV7-2; cdr3_nt: TGTGCCAGCAGCTTAGAGCCCCCGAGGACAGGGGGGTACGGAAACACCATATATTTT; cdr3_aa: CASSLEPPRTGGYGNTIYF
d_call: -; j_call: TRBJ1-1; clone_size: once; v_call: TRBV19; cdr3_nt: TGTGCCGCAGCGTTCCGCCAAGGTGAAGCTTTCTTT; cdr3_aa: CAAAFRQGEAFF
d_call: TRBD2; j_call: TRBJ2-7; clone_size: once; v_call: TRBV3-1/TRBV3-2; cdr3_nt: TGTGCCAGCAGCCCACCACGGGGACTAGCAGATTACGAGCAGTACTTC; cdr3_aa: CASSPPRGLADYEQYF
d_call: -; j_call: TRBJ2-1; clone_size: -; v_call: TRBV27; cdr3_nt: TGTGCCAGCAGTTTTGGTGGAGGCTCCTACAATGAGCAGTTCTTC; cdr3_aa: CASSFGGGSYNEQFF
d_call: TRBD1; j_call: TRBJ1-2; clone_size: -; v_call: TRBV19; cdr3_nt: TGTGCCAGTAGTAGCCGGGACAGGGGTGGCTATGGCTACACCTTC; cdr3_aa: CASSSRDRGGYGYTF
d_call: TRBD2; j_call: TRBJ2-3; clone_size: -; v_call: TRBV28; cdr3_nt: TGTGCCAGCAGTTTAGCGGGAGGCCCAGATACGCAGTATTTT; cdr3_aa: CASSLAGGPDTQYF
d_call: -; j_call: TRBJ1-2; clone_size: -; v_call: TRBV24-1; cdr3_nt: TGTGCCACCAGTGATTTGACGGGCGGAGCTTATGGCTACACCTTC; cdr3_aa: CATSDLTGGAYGYTF
d_call: TRBD1; j_call: TRBJ1-4; clone_size: -; v_call: TRBV28; cdr3_nt: TGTGCCAGCAGTTCCCGGGACAGGACGGATGAAAAACTGTTTTTT; cdr3_aa: CASSSRDRTDEKLFF
d_call: TRBD2; j_call: TRBJ2-7; clone_size: once; v_call: TRBV6-5; cdr3_nt: TGTGCCAGCAGTTACCCTGGACTAGCGGACTACGAGCAGTACTTC; cdr3_aa: CASSYPGLADYEQYF
d_call: -; j_call: TRBJ2-7; clone_size: -; v_call: TRBV7-9; cdr3_nt: TGTGCCAGCAGCGAACGGGACAACTCCTACGAGCAGTACTTC; cdr3_aa: CASSERDNSYEQYF
d_call: -; j_call: TRBJ1-2; clone_size: -; v_call: TRBV27; cdr3_nt: TGTGCCAGCAGTTTTCGGCCAGGGGAGGACTATGGCTACACCTTC; cdr3_aa: CASSFRPGEDYGYTF
d_call: TRBD2; j_call: TRBJ2-5; clone_size: -; v_call: TRBV19; cdr3_nt: TGTGCCAGTAGACCCTTGAAAGGAACGGGAGGGCCGGAGACCCAGTACTTC; cdr3_aa: CASRPLKGTGGPETQYF
d_call: -; j_call: TRBJ1-5; clone_size: -; v_call: TRBV10-3; cdr3_nt: TGTGCCATCAGTGAGTCGAGACAGGCCGGTAGGCAGCCCCAGCATTTT; cdr3_aa: CAISESRQAGRQPQHF
d_call: TRBD1; j_call: TRBJ1-5; clone_size: -; v_call: TRBV7-9; cdr3_nt: TGTGCCAGCAGCAAAGGTACCGGGACAGGGGGCAATCAGCCCCAGCATTTT; cdr3_aa: CASSKGTGTGGNQPQHF
d_call: -; j_call: TRBJ1-3; clone_size: few; v_call: TRBV19; cdr3_nt: TGTGCCAGTAGTATAGAAGGGTCCTCTGGAAACACCATATATTTT; cdr3_aa: CASSIEGSSGNTIYF
d_call: -; j_call: TRBJ1-1; clone_size: -; v_call: TRBV5-1; cdr3_nt: TGCGCCAGCAGCTTGGCCGGGGGCTCGGAAGCTTTCTTT; cdr3_aa: CASSLAGGSEAFF
d_call: TRBD2; j_call: TRBJ2-2; clone_size: few; v_call: TRBV4-1; cdr3_nt: TGCGCCAGCAGCCAAGCTAGCGGTGCGAACACCGGGGAGCTGTTTTTT; cdr3_aa: CASSQASGANTGELFF
d_call: -; j_call: TRBJ1-2; clone_size: -; v_call: TRBV18; cdr3_nt: TGTGCCAGCTCACGCGACCCCTGGGACGGAAACTATGGCTACACCTTC; cdr3_aa: CASSRDPWDGNYGYTF
d_call: -; j_call: TRBJ2-7; clone_size: few; v_call: TRBV19; cdr3_nt: TGTGCCACGATGCGGAGGGAGACCTACGAGCAGTACTTC; cdr3_aa: CATMRRETYEQYF
d_call: TRBD2; j_call: TRBJ2-5; clone_size: -; v_call: TRBV18; cdr3_nt: TGTGCCAGCCCCCCTCGAGCGGGAGCTGCGGAGACCCAGTACTTC; cdr3_aa: CASPPRAGAAETQYF
d_call: -; j_call: TRBJ2-7; clone_size: -; v_call: TRBV6-2/TRBV6-3; cdr3_nt: TGTGCCAGCAGTAGCACCCTCCCCGAGAACGAGCAGTACTTC; cdr3_aa: CASSSTLPENEQYF
d_call: -; j_call: TRBJ1-1; clone_size: -; v_call: TRBV5-4; cdr3_nt: TGTGCCAGCAGCTTGGATGGGTTCGCCACTGAAGCTTTCTTT; cdr3_aa: CASSLDGFATEAFF
d_call: -; j_call: TRBJ2-7; clone_size: -; v_call: TRBV4-2; cdr3_nt: TGTGCCAGCAGCCAAGTAATCCTCTTTAGGAGTTTC; cdr3_aa: CASSQVILFRSF
d_call: TRBD1; j_call: TRBJ1-1; clone_size: -; v_call: TRBV25-1; cdr3_nt: TGTGCCAGCAGCCTCCTAGGGACAGGGAACGAGGTGGCTTTCTTT; cdr3_aa: CASSLLGTGNEVAFF
d_call: -; j_call: TRBJ2-1; clone_size: -; v_call: TRBV24-1; cdr3_nt: TGTGCCACCAACCGAGGGGGTGGCTCCTACAATGAGCAGTTCTTC; cdr3_aa: CATNRGGGSYNEQFF
d_call: TRBD2; j_call: TRBJ2-3; clone_size: -; v_call: TRBV6-4; cdr3_nt: TGTGCCAGCAGCCTAGGACTAGCGGGAGTAAATACGCAGTATTTT; cdr3_aa: CASSLGLAGVNTQYF
d_call: TRBD2; j_call: TRBJ2-7; clone_size: -; v_call: TRBV2; cdr3_nt: TGTGCCAGCAGAACTCCCGGGACTAGCGGGAGAGACAAAGACCAGTACTTC; cdr3_aa: CASRTPGTSGRDKDQYF
d_call: -; j_call: TRBJ1-2; clone_size: -; v_call: TRBV7-9; cdr3_nt: TGTGCCAGCAGCTTAATACAGGGAAACGGCTACACCTTC; cdr3_aa: CASSLIQGNGYTF
d_call: -; j_call: TRBJ1-2; clone_size: -; v_call: TRBV15; cdr3_nt: TGTGCCACCAGCAGGGGTCGGGGGGAACCAGGCTACACCTTC; cdr3_aa: CATSRGRGEPGYTF
d_call: -; j_call: TRBJ1-1; clone_size: once; v_call: TRBV6-6; cdr3_nt: TGTGCCAGCAGTTACTCGAGGGGCAGGGGAGGCACTGAAGCTTTCTTT; cdr3_aa: CASSYSRGRGGTEAFF
d_call: -; j_call: TRBJ1-2; clone_size: -; v_call: TRBV12-2; cdr3_nt: TGTGCAAGTCGCTTAAGCGTAGGGATACAGCTGTGGGGCTACACCTTC; cdr3_aa: CASRLSVGIQLWGYTF
d_call: -; j_call: TRBJ1-6; clone_size: once; v_call: TRBV5-5; cdr3_nt: TGTGCCAGCAGCATTACAGGGACCAATTCACCCCTCCACTTT; cdr3_aa: CASSITGTNSPLHF
d_call: TRBD1; j_call: TRBJ1-2; clone_size: -; v_call: TRBV11-3; cdr3_nt: TGTGCCAGCAGCCCTGACAGGGGCGGTGGCTACACCTTC; cdr3_aa: CASSPDRGGGYTF
d_call: -; j_call: TRBJ1-4; clone_size: -; v_call: TRBV4-3; cdr3_nt: TGCGCCAGCAGCCAAGATCCAGGGCAGGCTGAAAAACTGTTTTTT; cdr3_aa: CASSQDPGQAEKLFF
d_call: -; j_call: TRBJ2-3; clone_size: -; v_call: TRBV30; cdr3_nt: TGTGCCTGGAGCCCCCCGGTTCTCACAGATACGCAGTATTTT; cdr3_aa: CAWSPPVLTDTQYF
d_call: -; j_call: TRBJ2-2; clone_size: -; v_call: TRBV21-1; cdr3_nt: TGTGCCAGCAGCCAAGGAGGGGGGGGTTGTTGGCTGTTTTTT; cdr3_aa: CASSQGGGGCWLFF
d_call: TRBD1; j_call: TRBJ2-1; clone_size: -; v_call: TRBV7-9; cdr3_nt: TGTGCCAGCGCACAGGGGGGTTACAATGAGCAGTTCTTC; cdr3_aa: CASAQGGYNEQFF